Presented here are 24 T cell receptor beta chains from one specimen sequenced in a study of OX40 agonist ivuxolimab in advanced cancers. Sequencing was performed with immunoSEQ multiplex PCR; in TCRdb, only in-frame clones are kept and a portion is missing. The repertoire holds 30,000 to 45,000 clones, with around 77% as singletons. This specimen was CD4+ or CD8+ T cells sorted from blood, taken in a trial of the OX40 agonist ivuxolimab. The receptors here all came from an adult with an advanced solid tumor such as melanoma, head and neck, liver or kidney cancer.

The rearrangement uses TRBV7-2 and TRBJ2-5; D gene uncertain. The CDR3 runs 15 residues. With 2 bases removed from V and 3 bases from J, the gap between germline ends came to 13 bases. From germline, CDR1 is SGHTA and CDR2 FQGNSA. The CDR3 spells CASSLFRTEKETQYF. The CDR3 coding sequence is TGTGCCAGCAGCTTATTTCGGACGGAGAAAGAGACCCAGTACTTC.

The chain has TRBV7-2 and TRBJ2-7; D may be TRBD2 (7 bases). Trimming shortened V by 3 bases and J by 1 base, and 13 bases separated the two germline ends. Germline loops: CDR1 SGHTA, CDR2 FQGNSA. The CDR3 totals 15 residues. The CDR3 sequence is CASSLGGGISYEQYF. Here the CDR3 DNA reads TGTGCCAGCAGCTTGGGCGGGGGCATTTCCTACGAGCAGTACTTC.

The count of this clone is one. The rearrangement uses TRBV18 and TRBJ1-1; tentatively, D is TRBD1 (6 bases). This CDR3 is built from 17 residues. Looked up from germline, CDR1 is KGHSH and CDR2 is LQKENI. Trimming removed 2 bases at V and 5 bases at J, with 21 bases between. CDR3 amino acids: CASSPSSRGVVDTEAFF. CDR3 nucleotide sequence: TGTGCCAGCTCACCATCCTCCAGGGGAGTAGTTGATACTGAAGCTTTCTTT.

The chain is built from TRBV19 and TRBJ1-2; perhaps TRBD1 as D (5 bases). Germline V CDR1 and CDR2: LNHDA, SQIVND (reference sequence). This CDR3 spans 14 amino acids. The ends were cut back, 5 bases at V and 7 bases at J, with 17 bases in the middle. Here the CDR3 DNA reads TGTGCCAGTAGTCCTAGACCCCGGGACGGTGGCTACACCTTC. It encodes CASSPRPRDGGYTF.

The chain combines TRBV10-3 with TRBJ1-4; 8 bases line up with TRBD1. From germline, CDR1 is ENHRY and CDR2 SYGVKD. The J segment lost 0 bases and the V segment lost 10 bases, leaving 7 bases of the junction unmatched. The CDR3 spans 15 residues. The CDR3 sequence: CATVPGQATNEKLFF. DNA for the CDR3: TGTGCCACCGTCCCGGGACAGGCAACTAATGAAAAACTGTTTTTT.

The chain is built from TRBV28 and TRBJ2-2; D call uncertain. CDR1 is MDHEN, CDR2 SYDVKM, per germline. The germline V and J ends were trimmed by 3 bases and 2 bases, with 10 bases remaining between them. This CDR3 has 15 residues. CDR3 sequence reads: CASSFVPSNTGELFF. The DNA for the CDR3 is TGTGCCAGCAGTTTCGTCCCATCTAACACCGGGGAGCTGTTTTTT. Full variable domain (rest looked up from reference TRBV28 and TRBJ2-2): DVKVTQSSRYLVKRTGEKVFLECVQDMDHENMFWYRQDPGLGLRLIYFSYDVKMKEKGDIPEGYSVSREKKERFSLILESASTNQTSMYLCASSFVPSNTGELFFGEGSRLTVL.

This chain links TRBV9 with TRBJ2-1, with 9 bases lining up with TRBD1. The CDR3 extends over 15 amino acids. Trimming took 1 base from V and 6 from J; bases not matched to a gene: 5. CDR1 SGDLS and CDR2 YYNGEE come from the germline V gene. The CDR3 reads CASSVSGQGFNEQFF. CDR3 sequence (DNA): TGTGCCAGCAGCGTATCAGGACAGGGGTTCAATGAGCAGTTCTTC.

This clone was counted a few times. The rearrangement uses TRBV10-2 and TRBJ2-7, with 9 bases aligning to TRBD2. This CDR3 is built from 15 residues. Germline V gene data show CDR1 as WSHSY and CDR2 as SAAADI. V trimming: 0 bases; J trimming: 7 bases; junction bases outside the gene matches: 7. CDR3 amino acids: CASSESAGGPWEQYF. CDR3 nucleotide sequence: TGCGCCAGCAGTGAGTCGGCGGGAGGGCCATGGGAGCAGTACTTC.

The chain recombines TRBV19 with TRBJ1-1, with D tentatively TRBD1 (6 bases). Germline loops: CDR1 LNHDA, CDR2 SQIVND (reference sequence). Trimming shortened V by 8 bases and J by 5 bases, and 9 bases separated the two germline ends. The CDR3 has 11 amino acids. CDR3 protein: CASLQGTEAFF. For the CDR3, the DNA is TGTGCCAGTCTACAGGGAACTGAAGCTTTCTTT.

The rearrangement joins TRBV18 to TRBJ2-6; no reliable D call. V was shortened by 3 bases and J by 2 bases, with 5 bases between the two germline ends. The CDR3 is made up of 14 amino acids. Germline CDR1 reads KGHSH; CDR2 reads LQKENI. The CDR3 region has the DNA TGTGCCAGCTCACCCTGGGCTGGGGCCAACGTCCTGACTTTC. It translates to CASSPWAGANVLTF.

The V and J genes are TRBV11-2 and TRBJ2-3, with a possible D match to TRBD2 (5 bases). The CDR3 length is 12 residues. Germline V gene lookup returns CDR1 SGHAT and CDR2 FQNNGV. Trimming shortened V by 8 bases and J by 8 bases, and 14 bases separated the two germline ends. Here the CDR3 DNA reads TGTGCCAGCGGACCCGATGAGGGTACGCAGTATTTT. Encoded protein: CASGPDEGTQYF. The variable domain in full, with the rest retrieved from reference TRBV11-2 and TRBJ2-3, is EAGVAQSPRYKIIEKRQSVAFWCNPISGHATLYWYQQILGQGPKLLIQFQNNGVVDDSQLPKDRFSAERLKGVDSTLKIQPAKLEDSAVYLCASGPDEGTQYFGPGTRLTVL.

The chain links TRBV9 to TRBJ2-3; TRBD1 matches at 8 bases. After removal of 6 bases from V and 5 bases from J, the junction contained 5 bases not matched to a gene. The CDR3 is 13 residues long. Germline CDR1 and CDR2: SGDLS and YYNGEE. The CDR3 DNA sequence: TGTGCCAGCAATGCAGGGGGCCGAGATACGCAGTATTTT. This sequence encodes CASNAGGRDTQYF.

This clone is a singleton in its sample. The chain uses TRBV4-1 and TRBJ2-1; D ambiguous. This CDR3 has 15 residues. CDR1 is MGHRA, CDR2 YSYEKL, per germline. The V end was cut by 1 base, the J end by 3 bases, with 10 bases between. CDR3 in amino acids: CASSQGSGNYNEQFF. The CDR3 DNA reads as TGCGCCAGCAGCCAAGGGTCGGGTAACTACAATGAGCAGTTCTTC.

The gene calls are TRBV9 and TRBJ2-7; D perhaps matches TRBD2 (5 bases). From germline, CDR1 is SGDLS and CDR2 YYNGEE. The CDR3 spans 13 residues. V was cut by 5 bases and J by 2 bases, with 11 bases left in between. CDR3 sequence: CASSRGDPYEQYF. In DNA, the CDR3 is TGTGCCAGCAGTCGGGGAGACCCCTACGAGCAGTACTTC.

The chain links TRBV11-2 to TRBJ2-1; D possibly matches TRBD1 or TRBD2 (5 bases each). CDR3 length equals 14 residues. V lost 2 bases and J lost 7, with 12 bases in between. The germline V gene has CDR1 SGHAT and CDR2 FQNNGV. The CDR3 protein is CASSLIGAWNEQFF. CDR3 sequence (DNA): TGTGCCAGCAGCTTAATCGGGGCGTGGAATGAGCAGTTCTTC.

The chain is built from TRBV29-1 and TRBJ1-1; D is uncertain. The germline V gene has CDR1 SQVTM and CDR2 ANQGSEA. CDR3 length equals 12 residues. Trimming shortened V by 6 bases and J by 1 base, and 9 bases separated the two germline ends. This CDR3 is CSVERQNTEAFF. The CDR3 DNA sequence: TGCAGCGTCGAACGGCAGAACACTGAAGCTTTCTTT.

The chain couples TRBV7-9 to TRBJ1-5; perhaps TRBD1 as D (6 bases). The CDR3 extends over 14 amino acids. Germline-derived CDR1 and CDR2 are SEHNR and FQNEAQ (reference sequence). V was trimmed by 5 bases and J by 6 bases, leaving 14 bases between them. This chain's CDR3 is CASSKGGKSQPQHF. CDR3 sequence (DNA): TGTGCCAGCAGCAAAGGGGGGAAATCTCAGCCCCAGCATTTT.

The chain joins TRBV4-1 to TRBJ2-2, with D possibly TRBD1 on 7 matching bases. The V gene's germline CDR1 is MGHRA and CDR2 YSYEKL. This CDR3 is built from 14 residues. Trimming removed 1 base at V and 9 bases at J, with 12 bases between. The DNA of the CDR3 is TGCGCCAGCAGCCAAGGGCAGGGGGGCCGGGAGCTGTTTTTT. It translates to CASSQGQGGRELFF.

The chain combines TRBV19 with TRBJ2-2; D is uncertain. The CDR3 runs 16 residues. Germline V CDR1 and CDR2: LNHDA, SQIVND (reference sequence). Trimming took off 0 bases at V and 1 base at J, with 9 bases between the two ends. CDR3 nucleotide sequence: TGTGCCAGTAGTATAGACGCCCTGGGGAACACCGGGGAGCTGTTTTTT. It is translated as CASSIDALGNTGELFF.

V is TRBV6-1 and J is TRBJ1-5; no reliable D call. Germline CDR1 and CDR2: MNHNS and SASEGT. V lost 3 bases and J 0 bases, leaving 6 bases between the germline ends. The CDR3 has 14 residues. The CDR3 sequence: CASSDVGSNQPQHF. The CDR3 region has the DNA TGTGCCAGCAGTGACGTGGGTAGCAATCAGCCCCAGCATTTT.

This chain joins TRBV10-2 and TRBJ2-1; either TRBD1 or TRBD2 may supply D (5 bases each). Germline V CDR1 and CDR2: WSHSY, SAAADI. CDR3 length: 15 amino acids. Between the trimmed V and J ends, which lost 5 bases and 5 bases, there was a span of 16 bases. CDR3 DNA: TGCGCCAGCAGTCAGTTAGAGGGACCGAACAATGAGCAGTTCTTC. Translated: CASSQLEGPNNEQFF.

The V and J genes are TRBV4-1 and TRBJ2-5; 8 bases agree with TRBD1. Germline trimming cut 1 base from V and 5 bases from J; bases unmatched to any gene: 6. Germline loops: CDR1 MGHRA, CDR2 YSYEKL. The CDR3 consists of 15 residues. The CDR3 loop reads CASSQVTGVWETQYF. The CDR3 region has the DNA TGCGCCAGCAGCCAAGTGACAGGGGTCTGGGAGACCCAGTACTTC.

On this clone itself: Possible read error: a much larger clone is one base away. The chain is built from TRBV7-6 and TRBJ2-6; D unresolved. The CDR3 covers 15 residues. Germline CDR1 and CDR2: SGHVS and FNYEAQ. As DNA, the CDR3 is TGTGCCAACAGCCCCATCTTCTCTGGGGCCAACGTCCTGACTTTC. Amino acids: CANSPIFSGANVLTF.

The sample holds many counts of this clone. The chain recombines TRBV27 with TRBJ2-2; 9 bases fit TRBD2. CDR3 length: 14 residues. V lost 7 bases to trimming and J lost 7 bases; unmatched junction nucleotides: 7. Germline lookup yields CDR1 MNHEY and CDR2 SMNVEV (reference sequence). The CDR3 sequence is CASNIAGAVGELFF. The CDR3, as DNA: TGTGCCAGCAATATAGCGGGAGCCGTCGGGGAGCTGTTTTTT.